The table lists the clone carrying this TCR beta chain with a few counts. Antigen unknown. The sample originates from a study of CD8 T cells in ankylosing spondylitis. The germline V gene has CDR1 SGHRS and CDR2 YFSETQ. The V end was cut by 0 bases, the J end by 4 bases, with 20 bases between. The CDR3 totals 18 residues. Notes on the study in general: A TCR beta motif of roughly eight highly homologous variants appeared characteristic of ankylosing spondylitis blood.

TCRdb re-analysed the 5' RACE reads in MiXCR, keeping a single row per CDR3 protein. The profile shows roughly 90,000 distinct CDR3 sequences, roughly 10% of them singletons. Sample: blood, either unsorted or a sorted T cell fraction (not recorded which). This chain links TRBV5-1 with TRBJ2-1; D not resolved. This sequence was found in a male donor with ankylosing spondylitis. CDR3 in amino acids: CASSLEVWLVEKYNEQFF. For the CDR3, the DNA is TGCGCCAGCAGCTTGGAAGTTTGGTTAGTGGAGAAATACAATGAGCAGTTCTTC.